The next 7 T cell receptor beta chains were all read from a single sample in a study of early T cells in non-severe SARS-CoV-2 infection. TCRdb re-derived calls from the 5' RACE reads in MiXCR, one entry per CDR3 protein. The repertoire holds 110,000 or so distinct CDR3 sequences, with roughly an eighth as singletons. Source material: whole blood. The receptor set was obtained from an adult who was a healthcare worker with PCR-confirmed SARS-CoV-2 infection or an uninfected control (not recorded which).

The genes are TRBV20-1 and TRBJ2-1; D uncertain. This CDR3 is built from 13 residues. V lost 4 bases, J lost 6 bases, and 13 bases lay in between. CDR1 and CDR2 (germline): DFQATT, SNEGSKA (reference sequence). The chain's CDR3 is CSATPIVGNEQFF. The CDR3 bases are TGCAGTGCTACCCCGATCGTCGGCAATGAGCAGTTCTTC.

This clonotype was counted between two and nine times. The rearrangement uses TRBV30 and TRBJ1-4; possible D gene TRBD1, 5 bases. The V and J ends lost 0 bases and 1 base respectively, with 12 bases between them. This CDR3 contains 16 residues. Germline-derived CDR1 and CDR2 are GTSNPN and SVGIG (reference sequence). The CDR3 nucleotides read TGTGCCTGGAGTGTGGGACCGACGGAAACTAATGAAAAACTGTTTTTT. This gives the protein CAWSVGPTETNEKLFF.

This clonotype was observed many times. This rearrangement joins TRBV30 to TRBJ2-7, with 7 bases lining up with TRBD1. V lost 1 base to trimming and J lost 4 bases; unmatched junction nucleotides: 7. CDR3 length: 14 amino acids. Looked up from germline, CDR1 is GTSNPN and CDR2 is SVGIG (reference sequence). The CDR3 bases are TGTGCCTGGAGTGAAGGGGGCGAGGGTTACGAGCAGTACTTC. This translates into CAWSEGGEGYEQYF.

The V and J genes are TRBV29-1 and TRBJ2-5; D ambiguous. V lost 5 bases and J lost 8, with 9 bases in between. Germline V gene lookup returns CDR1 SQVTM and CDR2 ANQGSEA. This CDR3 region has 10 residues. CDR3 loop: CSVFLGTQYF. As DNA, the CDR3 is TGCAGCGTTTTTTTAGGTACCCAGTACTTC.

This clonotype has just a few counts. The chain employs TRBV6-2 or TRBV6-3 and TRBJ2-7; tentatively, D is TRBD1 or TRBD2 (7 bases each). This CDR3 comprises 14 residues. The germline V and J ends were trimmed by 2 bases and 7 bases, with 15 bases remaining between them. CDR1 is MNHEY and CDR2 is SVGEGT in the germline V gene. The CDR3 bases are TGTGCCAGCAGTTACGGTGCAGGGGGGGGTGAGCAGTACTTC. Translated, it gives CASSYGAGGGEQYF.

This clonotype has more than one count but fewer than ten. This chain connects TRBV12-3 or TRBV12-4 to TRBJ1-5; D perhaps matches TRBD1 (6 bases). The CDR3 length is 13 residues. With 6 bases removed from V and 6 bases from J, the gap between germline ends came to 12 bases. CDR3 DNA sequence: TGTGCCAGCAGGTCCACAGGGAGTCAGCCCCAGCATTTT. Its translation is CASRSTGSQPQHF.

A few counts support this clonotype. The V gene is TRBV18, the J gene TRBJ2-7; 9 bases line up with TRBD1. CDR1 and CDR2 from the germline V gene are KGHSH and LQKENI. The V segment lost 1 base and the J segment 3 bases; nucleotides outside the gene matches: 4. This CDR3 is built from 15 residues. CDR3 region: CASSPLGTGIYEQYF. CDR3 bases: TGTGCCAGCTCACCACTTGGGACAGGGATCTACGAGCAGTACTTC.